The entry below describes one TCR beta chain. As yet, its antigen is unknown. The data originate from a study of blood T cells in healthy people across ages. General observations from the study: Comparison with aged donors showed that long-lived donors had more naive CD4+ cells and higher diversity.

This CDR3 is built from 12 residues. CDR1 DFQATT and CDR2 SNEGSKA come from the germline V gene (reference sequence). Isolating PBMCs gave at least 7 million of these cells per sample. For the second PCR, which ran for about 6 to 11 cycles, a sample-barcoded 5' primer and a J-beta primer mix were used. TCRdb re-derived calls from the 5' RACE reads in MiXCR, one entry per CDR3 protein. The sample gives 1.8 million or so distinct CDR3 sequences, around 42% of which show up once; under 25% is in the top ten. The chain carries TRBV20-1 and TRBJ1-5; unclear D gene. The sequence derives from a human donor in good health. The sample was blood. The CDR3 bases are TGCAATGGAGCAGGTTCCAATCAGCCCCAGCATTTT. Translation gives CNGAGSNQPQHF.